Listed below are T cell receptor beta chains from one sample, sequenced in a study of shared T cell receptors in the human thymus. Libraries were prepared by immunoSEQ multiplex PCR; TCRdb keeps only in-frame clonotypes and omits some of them. The repertoire holds hundreds of thousands of clones, with 80% to 90% as singletons. The data were also submitted as part of a second study, on human thymus T cells.

Material for sequencing was thymocytes. These TCRs come from a boy younger than two with a congenital heart defect. Each CDR3 is given with its conserved first and last residue. A D gene is named only where the DNA matches it firmly. The size of a clone is reported for some rows only, either as once, few or many, or as a class for expanded clones.

size	V	D	J	CDR3	DNA
NA	TRBV7-9	TRBD2	TRBJ2-7	CASSKPGLPDSYEQYF	TGTGCCAGCAGCAAGCCGGGACTACCAGACTCCTACGAGCAGTACTTC
NA	TRBV4-1	NA	TRBJ1-1	CASSQEEGGRGGNTEAFF	TGCGCCAGCAGCCAAGAGGAGGGAGGGAGGGGCGGGAACACTGAAGCTTTCTTT
NA	TRBV7-2	NA	TRBJ2-5	CASSLEPQGIQETQYF	TGTGCCAGCAGCTTAGAGCCCCAGGGGATCCAAGAGACCCAGTACTTC
NA	TRBV30	TRBD1	TRBJ1-1	CAAQGSDTEAFF	TGTGCCGCACAGGGGAGTGACACTGAAGCTTTCTTT
few	TRBV10-1	TRBD2	TRBJ2-7	CASSSEREGSEQYF	TGCGCCAGCAGCTCGGAGCGGGAGGGGTCCGAGCAGTACTTC
NA	TRBV2	TRBD2	TRBJ2-2	CAIRASGGSGELFF	TGTGCCATCCGAGCTAGCGGGGGCTCCGGGGAGCTGTTTTTT
NA	TRBV9	TRBD1	TRBJ1-4	CASSVERGTGQGEKLFF	TGTGCCAGCAGCGTAGAGAGGGGGACAGGGCAGGGTGAAAAACTGTTTTTT
NA	TRBV9	TRBD1	TRBJ2-1	CASSVTDRAYNEQFF	TGTGCCAGCAGCGTTACGGACAGGGCGTACAATGAGCAGTTCTTC
NA	TRBV27	NA	TRBJ1-6	CASNPKWDNTIYNSPLHF	TGTGCCAGCAATCCTAAATGGGACAACACTATTTATAATTCACCCCTCCACTTT
NA	TRBV7-2	TRBD2	TRBJ2-1	CASSLAEGLAAYNEQFF	TGTGCCAGCAGCTTAGCCGAGGGGCTAGCGGCCTACAATGAGCAGTTCTTC
NA	TRBV7-2	TRBD1	TRBJ2-1	CASARTGHNEQFF	TGTGCCAGCGCTCGGACAGGGCACAATGAGCAGTTCTTC
NA	TRBV6-1	TRBD1	TRBJ1-1	CASRAGGEAFF	TGTGCCAGCAGGGCAGGGGGGGAAGCTTTCTTT
once	TRBV9	TRBD1	TRBJ1-6	CASSVVDRANSPLHF	TGTGCCAGCAGCGTAGTGGACAGGGCTAATTCACCCCTCCACTTT
NA	TRBV19	TRBD2	TRBJ2-3	CASRITSGRLDTQYF	TGTGCCAGTAGGATCACTAGCGGGAGGCTGGATACGCAGTATTTT
NA	TRBV23-1	NA	TRBJ2-1	CASSQPALVVSTTTSYNEQFF	TGCGCCAGCAGTCAACCCGCCCTCGTGGTTAGCACTACGACGTCCTACAATGAGCAGTTCTTC
NA	TRBV14	NA	TRBJ2-5	CASSRNKTGVKTQYF	TGTGCCAGCAGCCGGAATAAGACAGGTGTAAAGACCCAGTACTTC
NA	TRBV5-6	TRBD2	TRBJ2-2	CASSLEASGANTGELFF	TGTGCCAGCAGCTTGGAGGCTAGCGGCGCGAACACCGGGGAGCTGTTTTTT
once	TRBV2	NA	TRBJ2-6	CASSESGERLSGANVLTF	TGTGCCAGCAGTGAAAGTGGGGAGAGGCTCTCTGGGGCCAACGTCCTGACTTTC
NA	TRBV6-1	NA	TRBJ1-6	CASSDHGLSSYNSPLHF	TGTGCCAGCAGTGACCATGGGCTTAGCTCCTATAATTCACCCCTCCACTTT
once	TRBV9	TRBD1	TRBJ2-1	CASRPQGQNNEQFF	TGTGCCAGCAGACCTCAGGGACAGAACAATGAGCAGTTCTTC
once	TRBV20-1	NA	TRBJ2-7	CSANRPYEQYF	TGCAGTGCTAACAGACCCTACGAGCAGTACTTC
NA	TRBV27	NA	TRBJ1-2	CASSPLDSYGYTF	TGTGCCAGCAGTCCCCTCGACAGCTATGGCTACACCTTC
NA	TRBV11-2	NA	TRBJ2-1	CASSCENSYNEQFF	TGTGCCAGCAGCTGTGAGAACTCCTACAATGAGCAGTTCTTC
NA	TRBV12-5	TRBD1	TRBJ1-5	CASGLVQGGADQPQHF	TGTGCTAGTGGTTTGGTCCAGGGGGGAGCCGATCAGCCCCAGCATTTT
NA	TRBV6-4	NA	TRBJ2-1	CASSEWDFLSSYNEQFF	TGTGCCAGCAGCGAATGGGACTTCCTGAGCTCCTACAATGAGCAGTTCTTC
NA	TRBV29-1	TRBD2	TRBJ2-3	CSVGKIAGSTDTQYF	TGCAGCGTCGGAAAAATAGCGGGAAGCACAGATACGCAGTATTTT
NA	TRBV14	TRBD1	TRBJ2-1	CASSQRTGESYNEQFF	TGTGCCAGCAGCCAAAGGACAGGGGAAAGCTACAATGAGCAGTTCTTC
NA	TRBV27	TRBD1	TRBJ1-3	CASGSLGTGAVGNTIYF	TGTGCCAGCGGGTCACTCGGGACAGGGGCTGTGGGAAACACCATATATTTT
few	TRBV7-6	NA	TRBJ1-4	CASSLVPGYNEKLFF	TGTGCCAGCAGCTTAGTTCCAGGGTATAATGAAAAACTGTTTTTT
few	TRBV19	NA	TRBJ2-7	CASSTAGTDPYEQYF	TGTGCCAGTAGTACAGCAGGGACTGACCCCTACGAGCAGTACTTC
NA	TRBV28	NA	TRBJ1-2	CASSLRPGCRTF	TGTGCCAGCAGTTTAAGACCAGGGTGCCGCACCTTC
NA	TRBV5-4	NA	TRBJ2-3	CASSLQGSSTDTQYF	TGTGCCAGCAGCTTGCAGGGATCTAGCACAGATACGCAGTATTTT
NA	TRBV6-4	NA	TRBJ2-3	CASSDSVGDTDTQYF	TGTGCCAGCAGTGACTCTGTCGGGGACACAGATACGCAGTATTTT
NA	TRBV14	TRBD2	TRBJ2-3	CASSRELAGAVDTQYF	TGTGCCAGCAGCCGAGAACTAGCGGGAGCAGTAGATACGCAGTATTTT
NA	TRBV7-9	TRBD1	TRBJ1-3	CASSLRGGGRVGNTIYF	TGTGCCAGCAGCTTAAGAGGGGGCGGCAGGGTTGGAAACACCATATATTTT
NA	TRBV14	TRBD2	TRBJ2-1	CASSRYGTSVSSYNEQFF	TGTGCCAGCAGCCGATACGGGACTAGCGTAAGCTCCTACAATGAGCAGTTCTTC
NA	TRBV5-6	TRBD1	TRBJ1-1	CASSFAPDRPGGTEAFF	TGTGCCAGCAGCTTTGCTCCGGACAGGCCCGGTGGCACTGAAGCTTTCTTT